The 29 T cell receptor beta chains presented below share a single source sample, sequenced in a study of T cells in Graves' hyperthyroidism and ophthalmopathy. Amplified regions were TCR beta CDR3 sequences from RNA transcripts. The HTBI primer set was used in a first-round RT-PCR of the TCR CDR3. One entry per CDR3 protein results from TCRdb running MiXCR on the multiplex PCR reads. This sample has 600,000 to 750,000 distinct CDR3 sequences, with roughly 17% found just once. The sample taken for sequencing was blood. The receptors originated from a man in his forties or fifties with Graves' hyperthyroidism.

This clonotype came up many times. The chain links TRBV20-1 to TRBJ2-3; 8 bases match TRBD2. The germline gives CDR1 DFQATT, CDR2 SNEGSKA (reference sequence). There are 16 residues in the CDR3. The V segment lost 3 bases and the J segment 0 bases; nucleotides outside the gene matches: 8. CDR3 DNA sequence: TGCAGTGCTAGGAATATAGCGGGACCTAGCACAGATACGCAGTATTTT. Translating gives CSARNIAGPSTDTQYF.

The chain has TRBV7-8 and TRBJ2-2; D might be TRBD1 (5 bases). This CDR3 contains 14 residues. Germline CDR1 and CDR2: SGHVS and FQNEAQ. Trimming cost V 5 bases and J 8 bases, with 15 bases left between them. As DNA, the CDR3 is TGTGCCAGCAGCCCCCGGCTAGGGGAAGGGGAGCTGTTTTTT. This encodes CASSPRLGEGELFF.

Many counts were recorded for this clonotype. The CDR3 DNA sequence: TGTGCCAGCAACGGGGAAAGCACTGAAGCTTTCTTT. Protein sequence: CASNGESTEAFF. The chain has TRBV28 and TRBJ1-1; the D is unclear. There are 12 residues in the CDR3. Germline V CDR1 and CDR2: MDHEN, SYDVKM. Trimming took 7 bases from V and 4 from J, leaving 10 bases between them.

This clonotype was seen at least ten times. The J gene is TRBJ2-3, the V gene TRBV9; the D is unclear. Germline loops: CDR1 SGDLS, CDR2 YYNGEE. This CDR3 region has 14 residues. V was clipped by 0 bases and J by 2 bases, with 7 bases between them. DNA of the CDR3: TGTGCCAGCAGCGTAGAGTCTACCACAGATACGCAGTATTTT. It encodes CASSVESTTDTQYF. The complete variable domain, with remaining parts taken from reference TRBV9 and TRBJ2-3, reads DSGVTQTPKHLITATGQRVTLRCSPRSGDLSVYWYQQSLDQGLQFLIQYYNGEERAKGNILERFSAQQFPDLHSELNLSSLELGDSALYFCASSVESTTDTQYFGPGTRLTVL.

With regard to this clonotype: This may stem from a read error, because a much larger clone lies one nucleotide away. No conserved phenylalanine or tryptophan is present at the end of the CDR3, so a read error is the likely explanation. V is TRBV20-1 and J is TRBJ2-1; 10 bases agree with TRBD2. Losses at the gene ends were 3 bases for V and 7 bases for J; bases not matched to a gene: 6. The CDR3 loop spans 14 amino acids. The germline CDR1 and CDR2 sequences are DFQATT and SNEGSKA (reference sequence). The CDR3 sequence is CSASSSGSSNEQFL. DNA for the CDR3: TGCAGTGCTAGTTCTAGCGGGAGTTCAAATGAGCAGTTCCTC.

This clonotype appeared a few times. The rearrangement joins TRBV7-3 to TRBJ2-3, with 7 bases matching TRBD2. This CDR3 spans 17 amino acids. CDR1 is SGHTA, CDR2 FQGTGA, per germline. V trimming: 6 bases; J trimming: 2 bases; junction bases outside the gene matches: 14. The CDR3 DNA reads as TGTGCCAGCAGGGATTCCGGGACTACCCTTCTCACAGATACGCAGTATTTT. As protein: CASRDSGTTLLTDTQYF. Complete variable domain (other parts from reference TRBV7-3 and TRBJ2-3): GAGVSQTPSNKVTEKGKYVELRCDPISGHTALYWYRQSLGQGPEFLIYFQGTGAADDSGLPNDRFFAVRPEGSVSTLKIQRTERGDSAVYLCASRDSGTTLLTDTQYFGPGTRLTVL.

This chain connects TRBV20-1 to TRBJ2-5; 9 nucleotides match TRBD1. Germline V lookup: CDR1 DFQATT, CDR2 SNEGSKA (reference sequence). The CDR3 sequence is 12 residues long. Trimming at V came to 6 bases and at J to 13 bases, leaving 12 bases not matched to a gene. This CDR3 reads CSATGTGRIGYF. The CDR3 DNA sequence: TGCAGTGCAACCGGGACAGGGCGGATTGGGTACTTC.

This clonotype appeared a few times. J is TRBJ2-2 and V is TRBV24-1; 10 positions match TRBD2. CDR3 length: 18 residues. From germline, CDR1 is KGHDR and CDR2 SFDVKD. V shed 3 bases, J shed 0 bases, and the junction held 6 bases outside the gene matches. DNA for the CDR3: TGTGCCACCAGTGATGGGCTAGCGGGAGTGCCGAACACCGGGGAGCTGTTTTTT. This encodes CATSDGLAGVPNTGELFF.

The gene calls are TRBV19 and TRBJ1-5; 8 bases are a match to TRBD1. The CDR3 length is 14 residues. With 3 bases clipped from V and 3 bases from J, the junction kept 1 base outside the gene matches. CDR1 and CDR2 (germline): LNHDA, SQIVND (reference sequence). CDR3 sequence: CASSMDRANQPQHF. The CDR3 DNA is TGTGCCAGTAGTATGGACAGGGCCAATCAGCCCCAGCATTTT.

The table lists this clonotype with many counts. The genes are TRBV12-3 or TRBV12-4 and TRBJ1-5; D perhaps matches TRBD1 (6 bases). The ends were cut back, 10 bases at V and 0 bases at J, with 13 bases in the middle. The CDR3 contains 14 residues. This CDR3 is CAICQGNSNQPQHF. In nucleotides, the CDR3 is TGTGCCATCTGTCAGGGGAATAGCAATCAGCCCCAGCATTTT.

Of note for this clonotype: An end of the junction does not agree with germline; a read error may underlie this. The CDR3 is CASKAGGEDTDTRYF. The DNA for the CDR3 is TGTGCCAGCAAGGCAGGCGGGGAGGACACAGATACGCGGTATTTT. The J gene is TRBJ2-3, the V gene TRBV12-3 or TRBV12-4; tentative D call: TRBD2 (6 bases). The CDR3 covers 15 residues.

V is TRBV29-1 and J is TRBJ1-5; D not resolved. CDR3 size: 12 residues. Trimming left V 8 bases short and J 3 bases short, with 11 bases between. Germline CDR1 reads SQVTM; CDR2 reads ANQGSEA. CDR3 amino acids: CSFRQFNQPQHF. The DNA of the CDR3 is TGCAGCTTTCGACAATTCAATCAGCCCCAGCATTTT. The variable domain in full, completed from reference TRBV29-1 and TRBJ1-5, reads SAVISQKPSRDICQRGTSLTIQCQVDSQVTMMFWYRQQPGQSLTLIATANQGSEATYESGFVIDKFPISRPNLTFSTLTVSNMSPEDSSIYLCSFRQFNQPQHFGDGTRLSIL.

The J gene is TRBJ1-1, the V gene TRBV27, with 7 nucleotides matching TRBD1. The CDR3 is 13 residues long. V lost 5 bases to trimming and J lost 9 bases; unmatched junction nucleotides: 9. CDR1 is MNHEY and CDR2 is SMNVEV in the germline V gene (reference sequence). The CDR3 DNA sequence: TGTGCCAGCAGTACCGACAGGGTACGAAAAGCTTTCTTT. It yields the protein CASSTDRVRKAFF.

Worth noting for this clonotype: A clone one base away is much larger, so this may be a read error. The chain has TRBV28 and TRBJ1-5; D is unresolved. The CDR3 is 13 residues long. CDR1 is MDHEN, CDR2 SYDVKM, per germline. The CDR3 region has the DNA TGTTCCAGCGGGGTGCGATCGGACCAGCCCCAGCATTTT. Its protein product is CSSGVRSDQPQHF.

This chain connects TRBV11-2 to TRBJ1-2; D is unclear. With 2 bases removed from V and 0 bases from J, the gap between germline ends came to 10 bases. Germline CDR1 and CDR2: SGHAT and FQNNGV. The length of the CDR3 is 15 residues. The DNA of the CDR3 is TGTGCCAGCAGCTTATACGGCGGGGCTAACTATGGCTACACCTTC. Residues: CASSLYGGANYGYTF.

This clonotype has at least ten counts. The rearrangement joins TRBV2 to TRBJ1-2; D remains unclear. With 6 bases removed from V and 0 bases from J, the gap between germline ends came to 14 bases. Per the germline V gene, CDR1 is SNHLY and CDR2 is FYNNEI. This CDR3 contains 15 residues. In nucleotides, the CDR3 is TGTGCCAGCAGCATACCCCTTGGGGCTAACTATGGCTACACCTTC. Encoded protein: CASSIPLGANYGYTF.

The chain uses TRBV29-1 and TRBJ1-1; no definite D call. The CDR3 covers 12 residues. V lost 3 bases and J lost 10, with 15 bases in between. Germline loops: CDR1 SQVTM, CDR2 ANQGSEA. The DNA of the CDR3 is TGCAGCGTTGACGTATCAAGCCCTCCAGCTTTCTTT. Translating gives CSVDVSSPPAFF.

This clonotype was seen a few times. The V call is TRBV29-1, the J call TRBJ2-2; 12 positions match TRBD2. The CDR3 is 18 residues long. Unmatched junction bases numbered 7, after V lost 1 base and J lost 1 base. CDR1 and CDR2 (germline): SQVTM, ANQGSEA. The CDR3 reads CSVEGLAGVAGNTGELFF. The CDR3 DNA reads as TGCAGCGTTGAAGGACTAGCGGGAGTCGCGGGGAACACCGGGGAGCTGTTTTTT.

The chain employs TRBV20-1 and TRBJ1-5; D is uncertain. This CDR3 region has 16 residues. Germline V gene lookup returns CDR1 DFQATT and CDR2 SNEGSKA (reference sequence). V lost 0 bases, J lost 0 bases, and 12 bases lay in between. DNA for the CDR3: TGCAGTGCTAGAGAGAGCAGCGGGTATAGCAATCAGCCCCAGCATTTT. Protein product: CSARESSGYSNQPQHF.

This clonotype was counted at least ten times. The chain combines TRBV28 with TRBJ2-2; D is perhaps TRBD1 (6 bases). The germline gives CDR1 MDHEN, CDR2 SYDVKM. The CDR3 runs to 16 residues. V was trimmed by 1 base and J by 3 bases, leaving 12 bases between them. For the CDR3, the DNA is TGTGCCAGCAGTTTATCTTCAGGGGTCGACACCGGGGAGCTGTTTTTT. Translated: CASSLSSGVDTGELFF.

Of note for this clonotype: The junction departs from germline at one end; a sequencing error may be responsible. The chain couples TRBV11-1 to TRBJ1-6, with TRBD1 identical over 7 bases. The CDR3 consists of 15 residues. Germline V gene data show CDR1 as SGHAT and CDR2 as FQDESV (reference sequence). CDR3 DNA sequence: TGTGCCAGCAGTTATACCGGGACAGTATATTCACCCCTCCTCTTC. It translates to CASSYTGTVYSPLLF.

This clonotype was observed a single time. The chain couples TRBV7-9 to TRBJ2-5, with 14 positions matching TRBD2. Germline V gene lookup returns CDR1 SEHNR and CDR2 FQNEAQ (reference sequence). Unmatched junction bases numbered 3, after V lost 0 bases and J lost 3 bases. The CDR3 consists of 17 residues. CDR3 nucleotides: TGTGCCAGCAGCTTAGCCATGGGACTAGCGGGAGAAGAGACCCAGTACTTC. This sequence encodes CASSLAMGLAGEETQYF.

This sequence joins TRBV11-2 and TRBJ2-7; 12 bases are shared with TRBD2. CDR3 length: 18 residues. V gave up 4 bases and J gave up 3 bases; unmatched junction bases: 13. Germline-derived CDR1 and CDR2 are SGHAT and FQNNGV. This CDR3 reads CASSSYTSGRPRDYEQYF. In nucleotides, the CDR3 is TGTGCCAGCAGCTCCTACACTAGCGGGAGGCCCCGGGACTACGAGCAGTACTTC.

This sequence joins TRBV6-1 and TRBJ2-2; 7 bases fit TRBD1. This CDR3 has 14 amino acids. The J segment lost 6 bases and the V segment lost 6 bases, leaving 7 bases of the junction unmatched. Germline V gene data show CDR1 as MNHNS and CDR2 as SASEGT. The CDR3 region is CASRRNRGPGELFF. DNA for the CDR3: TGTGCCAGCAGACGGAACAGGGGCCCCGGGGAGCTGTTTTTT.

V gene TRBV6-6 combines with J gene TRBJ2-7; either TRBD1 or TRBD2 may supply D (5 bases each). Germline V gives CDR1 MNHNY, CDR2 SVGAGI (reference sequence). The V end was cut by 0 bases, the J end by 0 bases, with 12 bases between. The CDR3 is 16 amino acids. CDR3 amino acids: CASSYSMGRSSYEQYF. The CDR3 nucleotides read TGTGCCAGCAGTTACTCGATGGGACGGAGCTCCTACGAGCAGTACTTC.

Details on this clonotype: A much more abundant neighbour one base away suggests this may be a read error. The chain couples TRBV2 to TRBJ2-5; the D gene is possibly TRBD1 (6 bases). Germline V gene data show CDR1 as SNHLY and CDR2 as FYNNEI. This CDR3 has 11 amino acids. As DNA, the CDR3 is TGTGCCAGCGGTGATGGGGCAGGGGTCTACTTC. Amino acids: CASGDGAGVYF.

This clonotype has a count of ten or more. The chain uses TRBV6-5 and TRBJ1-4; D is unclear. The length of the CDR3 is 15 residues. In germline, CDR1 is MNHEY, CDR2 SVGAGI. Trimming removed 2 bases from V and 7 bases from J, with 14 bases in between. In nucleotides, the CDR3 is TGTGCCAGCAGTTACGGGTCCAGACCCCGTGAAAAACTGTTTTTT. Translating it yields CASSYGSRPREKLFF.

In its sample, this clonotype was seen once. V gene TRBV7-8 combines with J gene TRBJ2-1; D is perhaps TRBD2 (5 bases). Germline-derived CDR1 and CDR2 are SGHVS and FQNEAQ. This CDR3 has 12 amino acids. The V end was cut by 5 bases, the J end by 11 bases, with 13 bases between. CDR3 protein: CASSLTRIKQFF. In nucleotides, the CDR3 is TGTGCCAGCAGCCTCACTAGGATTAAGCAGTTCTTC.

This clonotype came up many times. This sequence joins TRBV28 and TRBJ2-1; no reliable D call. The CDR3 loop spans 13 amino acids. Trimming removed 2 bases at V and 5 bases at J, with 7 bases between. Looked up from germline, CDR1 is MDHEN and CDR2 is SYDVKM. As DNA, the CDR3 is TGTGCCAGCAGTTTAGCATTCGACAATGAGCAGTTCTTC. It codes for CASSLAFDNEQFF.